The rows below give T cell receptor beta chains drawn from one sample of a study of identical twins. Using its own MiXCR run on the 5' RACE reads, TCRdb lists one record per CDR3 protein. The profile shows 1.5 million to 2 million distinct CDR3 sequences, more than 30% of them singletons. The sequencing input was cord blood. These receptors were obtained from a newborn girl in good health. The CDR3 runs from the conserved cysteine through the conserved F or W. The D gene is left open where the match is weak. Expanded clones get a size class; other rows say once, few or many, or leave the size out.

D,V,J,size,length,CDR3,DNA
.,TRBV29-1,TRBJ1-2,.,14,CSVETGQINYGYTF,TGCAGCGTTGAAACGGGACAAATAAACTATGGCTACACCTTC
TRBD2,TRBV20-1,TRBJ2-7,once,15,CSARPDGRSSYEQYF,TGCAGTGCTAGACCCGACGGGAGGAGCTCCTACGAGCAGTACTTC
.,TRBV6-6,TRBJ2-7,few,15,CASSSGTPNTYEQYF,TGTGCCAGCAGTTCCGGGACTCCGAATACCTACGAGCAGTACTTC
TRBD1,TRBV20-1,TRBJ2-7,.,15,CSATGLRDSSYEQYF,TGCAGTGCTACCGGGCTCCGGGACAGCTCCTACGAGCAGTACTTC
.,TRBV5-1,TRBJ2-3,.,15,CAISLRDTFSDTQYF,TGCGCCATCAGCCTCCGGGACACCTTCTCAGATACGCAGTATTTT
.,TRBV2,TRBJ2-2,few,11,CAFRGGGELFF,TGTGCGTTTAGGGGAGGCGGGGAGCTGTTTTTT
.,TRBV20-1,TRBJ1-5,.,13,CSARDLPGQPQHF,TGCAGTGCTAGAGATTTACCGGGGCAGCCCCAGCATTTT
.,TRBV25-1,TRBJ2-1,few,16,CASSSPGGPSYNEQFF,TGTGCCAGCAGTTCGCCCGGGGGCCCGTCCTACAATGAGCAGTTCTTC
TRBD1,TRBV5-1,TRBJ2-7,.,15,CASSWGDRNSYEQYF,TGCGCCAGCAGCTGGGGGGACAGGAATTCCTACGAGCAGTACTTC
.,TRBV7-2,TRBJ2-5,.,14,CASSPGQMVETQYF,TGTGCCAGCAGCCCAGGACAGATGGTTGAGACCCAGTACTTC
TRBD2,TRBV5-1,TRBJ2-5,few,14,CASSGGSVDNEQYF,TGCGCCAGCTCTGGCGGGAGCGTAGACAATGAGCAGTACTTC
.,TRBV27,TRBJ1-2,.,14,CASSLSPGLDGYTF,TGTGCCAGCAGTTTAAGTCCTGGGTTGGATGGCTACACCTTC
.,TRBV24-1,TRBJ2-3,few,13,CATSQGGPDTQYF,TGTGCCACCTCTCAGGGGGGGCCAGATACGCAGTATTTT
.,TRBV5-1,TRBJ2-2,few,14,CASSATMNTGELFF,TGCGCCAGCAGCGCGACTATGAACACCGGGGAGCTGTTTTTT
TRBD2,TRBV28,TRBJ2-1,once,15,CASSLGLAETYEQFF,TGTGCCAGCAGTTTGGGGCTAGCGGAGACCTACGAGCAGTTCTTC
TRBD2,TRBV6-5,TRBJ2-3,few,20,CASTSTGTSGFKLPIYTQYF,TGTGCCAGCACTTCAACCGGGACTAGCGGCTTTAAACTACCCATTTATACGCAGTATTTT
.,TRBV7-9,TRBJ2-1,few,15,CASSSPRLSYNEQFF,TGTGCCAGCAGCTCCCCCAGGCTCAGTTACAATGAGCAGTTCTTC
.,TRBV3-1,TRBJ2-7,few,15,CASSQVQSGPYEQYF,TGTGCCAGCAGCCAAGTTCAGAGCGGTCCCTACGAGCAGTACTTC
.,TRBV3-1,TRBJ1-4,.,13,CASGKGANEKLFF,TGTGCCAGCGGAAAGGGAGCTAATGAAAAACTGTTTTTT
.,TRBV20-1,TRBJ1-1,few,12,CSARSDSSRAFF,TGCAGTGCTAGATCGGATTCATCTAGGGCTTTCTTT
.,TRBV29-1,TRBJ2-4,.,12,CSGGLTLGEQYF,TGCAGCGGGGGACTGACCCTAGGGGAGCAGTACTTC
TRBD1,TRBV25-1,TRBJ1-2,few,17,CASSEWDRATKDYGYTF,TGTGCCAGCAGTGAATGGGACAGAGCCACCAAAGACTATGGCTACACCTTC
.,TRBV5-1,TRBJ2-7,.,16,CASSLVRAHSSYEQYF,TGCGCCAGCAGCTTGGTTCGGGCCCACTCCTCCTACGAGCAGTACTTC
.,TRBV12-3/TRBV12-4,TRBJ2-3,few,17,CASSLTRTFPSTDTQYF,TGTGCCAGCAGTTTAACTAGGACTTTTCCTAGCACAGATACGCAGTATTTT
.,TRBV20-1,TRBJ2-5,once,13,CSARVLLEETQYF,TGCAGTGCTAGAGTACTACTAGAGGAGACCCAGTACTTC
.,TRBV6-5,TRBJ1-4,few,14,CASSSQGGSEKLFF,TGTGCCAGCAGTTCTCAGGGAGGAAGTGAAAAACTGTTTTTT
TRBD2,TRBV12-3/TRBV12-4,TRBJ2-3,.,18,CASSLGLAGGLLADTQYF,TGTGCCAGCAGTTTAGGGCTAGCGGGGGGCCTTTTGGCAGATACGCAGTATTTT
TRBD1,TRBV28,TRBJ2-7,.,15,CASSGPGQGLYEQYF,TGTGCCAGCAGTGGCCCGGGACAGGGTTTGTACGAGCAGTACTTC
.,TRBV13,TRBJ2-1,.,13,CASSLPRGARQFF,TGTGCCAGCAGCCTCCCCCGGGGGGCCAGGCAGTTCTTC
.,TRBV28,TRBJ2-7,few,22,CASSLLAPQKTGPSSHYNEQYF,TGTGCCAGCAGTTTATTGGCCCCTCAAAAAACCGGGCCATCATCCCATTACAACGAGCAGTACTTC
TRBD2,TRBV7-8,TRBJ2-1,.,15,CTSSKLAGGGYEQFF,TGTACCAGCAGTAAACTAGCGGGAGGAGGCTATGAGCAGTTCTTC
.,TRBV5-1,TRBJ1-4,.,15,CASSLGSQPNEKLFF,TGCGCCAGCAGCTTGGGGAGCCAGCCAAATGAAAAACTGTTTTTT
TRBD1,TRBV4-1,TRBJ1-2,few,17,CASSQPGQGARYYGYTF,TGCGCCAGCAGCCAACCTGGACAGGGGGCTAGGTACTATGGCTACACCTTC
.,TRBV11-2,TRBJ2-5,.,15,CASSPSRGTQETQYF,TGTGCCAGCAGCCCTTCCCGGGGGACCCAAGAGACCCAGTACTTC
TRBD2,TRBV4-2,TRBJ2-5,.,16,CASSQDLASGGETQYF,TGTGCCAGCAGCCAAGATCTGGCTAGCGGGGGTGAGACCCAGTACTTC
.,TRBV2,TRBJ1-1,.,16,CASSEEGREVNTEAFF,TGTGCCAGCAGTGAAGAAGGCAGGGAGGTGAACACTGAAGCTTTCTTT
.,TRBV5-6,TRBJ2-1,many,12,CASSLIYNEQFF,TGTGCCAGCAGCTTGATATACAATGAGCAGTTCTTC
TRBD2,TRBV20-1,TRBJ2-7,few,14,CSASAGLGLYEQYF,TGCAGTGCTAGCGCGGGACTAGGCCTCTACGAGCAGTACTTC
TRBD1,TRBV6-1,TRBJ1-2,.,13,CASKLNRGNGYTF,TGTGCCAGCAAACTAAACAGGGGAAATGGCTACACCTTC
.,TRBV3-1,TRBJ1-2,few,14,CASSQGPGLYGYTF,TGTGCCAGCAGCCAAGGTCCAGGTCTCTATGGCTACACCTTC
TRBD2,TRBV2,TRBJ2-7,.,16,CASSPLAGRVYNEQYF,TGTGCCAGCAGTCCGCTAGCGGGAAGGGTTTACAATGAGCAGTACTTC
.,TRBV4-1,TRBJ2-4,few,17,CASSPLPGPLAKNIQYF,TGCGCCAGCAGCCCCCTCCCAGGGCCGTTAGCCAAAAACATTCAGTACTTC
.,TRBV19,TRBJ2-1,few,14,CASSTDSPHNEQFF,TGTGCCAGTAGTACGGACAGCCCTCACAATGAGCAGTTCTTC
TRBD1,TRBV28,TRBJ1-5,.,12,CASQGANQPQHF,TGTGCCTCCCAGGGGGCAAACCAGCCCCAGCATTTT
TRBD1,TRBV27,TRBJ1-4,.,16,CASTVTGGGTNEKLFF,TGTGCCAGCACCGTCACAGGGGGCGGTACTAATGAAAAACTGTTTTTT
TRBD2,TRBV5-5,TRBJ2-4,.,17,CASSLYPVTSGPYAQYF,TGTGCCAGCAGCTTATACCCGGTGACTAGCGGACCCTACGCGCAGTACTTC
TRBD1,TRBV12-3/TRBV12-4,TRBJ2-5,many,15,CASSLSTGKGETQYF,TGTGCCAGCAGTTTATCGACAGGGAAGGGGGAGACCCAGTACTTC
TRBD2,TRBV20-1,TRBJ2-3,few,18,CSASLHPLAGARTDTQYF,TGCAGTGCTAGCCTCCACCCACTAGCGGGGGCCCGAACAGATACGCAGTATTTT
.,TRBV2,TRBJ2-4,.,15,CASSEWPRAKNIQYF,TGTGCCAGCAGTGAATGGCCCAGAGCCAAAAACATTCAGTACTTC
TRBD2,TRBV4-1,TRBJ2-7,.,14,CASRTSGRANEQYF,TGCGCCAGCAGGACTAGCGGGAGAGCCAATGAGCAGTACTTC
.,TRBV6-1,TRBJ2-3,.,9,CASEHTQYF,TGTGCCAGCGAGCATACGCAGTATTTT
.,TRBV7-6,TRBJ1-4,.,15,CASSMTALSNEKLFF,TGTGCCAGCAGCATGACAGCTTTATCCAATGAAAAACTGTTTTTT
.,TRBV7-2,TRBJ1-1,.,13,CASSLVQGFEAFF,TGTGCCAGTAGCTTAGTGCAGGGGTTTGAAGCTTTCTTT
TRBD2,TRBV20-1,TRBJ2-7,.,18,CSARSLGFQTSVPYEQYF,TGCAGTGCTAGATCTCTCGGGTTCCAGACTAGCGTCCCCTACGAGCAGTACTTC
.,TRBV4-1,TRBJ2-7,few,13,CASKGWDSYEQYF,TGCGCCAGCAAGGGGTGGGACTCCTACGAGCAGTACTTC